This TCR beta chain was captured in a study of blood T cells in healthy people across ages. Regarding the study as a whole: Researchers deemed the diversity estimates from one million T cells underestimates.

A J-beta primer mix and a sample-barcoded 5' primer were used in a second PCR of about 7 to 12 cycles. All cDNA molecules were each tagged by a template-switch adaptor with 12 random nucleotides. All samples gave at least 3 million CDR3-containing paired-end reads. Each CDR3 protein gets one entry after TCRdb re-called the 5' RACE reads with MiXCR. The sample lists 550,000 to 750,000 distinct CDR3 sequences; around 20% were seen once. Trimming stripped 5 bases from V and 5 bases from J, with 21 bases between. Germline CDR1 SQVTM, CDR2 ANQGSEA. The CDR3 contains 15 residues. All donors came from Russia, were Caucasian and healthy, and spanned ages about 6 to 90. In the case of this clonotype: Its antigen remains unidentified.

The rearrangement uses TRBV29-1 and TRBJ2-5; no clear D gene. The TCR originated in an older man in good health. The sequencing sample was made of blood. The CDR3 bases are TGCAGCGTTTTGCAGGCAGGACCCTTCAAGGAGACCCAGTACTTC. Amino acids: CSVLQAGPFKETQYF.